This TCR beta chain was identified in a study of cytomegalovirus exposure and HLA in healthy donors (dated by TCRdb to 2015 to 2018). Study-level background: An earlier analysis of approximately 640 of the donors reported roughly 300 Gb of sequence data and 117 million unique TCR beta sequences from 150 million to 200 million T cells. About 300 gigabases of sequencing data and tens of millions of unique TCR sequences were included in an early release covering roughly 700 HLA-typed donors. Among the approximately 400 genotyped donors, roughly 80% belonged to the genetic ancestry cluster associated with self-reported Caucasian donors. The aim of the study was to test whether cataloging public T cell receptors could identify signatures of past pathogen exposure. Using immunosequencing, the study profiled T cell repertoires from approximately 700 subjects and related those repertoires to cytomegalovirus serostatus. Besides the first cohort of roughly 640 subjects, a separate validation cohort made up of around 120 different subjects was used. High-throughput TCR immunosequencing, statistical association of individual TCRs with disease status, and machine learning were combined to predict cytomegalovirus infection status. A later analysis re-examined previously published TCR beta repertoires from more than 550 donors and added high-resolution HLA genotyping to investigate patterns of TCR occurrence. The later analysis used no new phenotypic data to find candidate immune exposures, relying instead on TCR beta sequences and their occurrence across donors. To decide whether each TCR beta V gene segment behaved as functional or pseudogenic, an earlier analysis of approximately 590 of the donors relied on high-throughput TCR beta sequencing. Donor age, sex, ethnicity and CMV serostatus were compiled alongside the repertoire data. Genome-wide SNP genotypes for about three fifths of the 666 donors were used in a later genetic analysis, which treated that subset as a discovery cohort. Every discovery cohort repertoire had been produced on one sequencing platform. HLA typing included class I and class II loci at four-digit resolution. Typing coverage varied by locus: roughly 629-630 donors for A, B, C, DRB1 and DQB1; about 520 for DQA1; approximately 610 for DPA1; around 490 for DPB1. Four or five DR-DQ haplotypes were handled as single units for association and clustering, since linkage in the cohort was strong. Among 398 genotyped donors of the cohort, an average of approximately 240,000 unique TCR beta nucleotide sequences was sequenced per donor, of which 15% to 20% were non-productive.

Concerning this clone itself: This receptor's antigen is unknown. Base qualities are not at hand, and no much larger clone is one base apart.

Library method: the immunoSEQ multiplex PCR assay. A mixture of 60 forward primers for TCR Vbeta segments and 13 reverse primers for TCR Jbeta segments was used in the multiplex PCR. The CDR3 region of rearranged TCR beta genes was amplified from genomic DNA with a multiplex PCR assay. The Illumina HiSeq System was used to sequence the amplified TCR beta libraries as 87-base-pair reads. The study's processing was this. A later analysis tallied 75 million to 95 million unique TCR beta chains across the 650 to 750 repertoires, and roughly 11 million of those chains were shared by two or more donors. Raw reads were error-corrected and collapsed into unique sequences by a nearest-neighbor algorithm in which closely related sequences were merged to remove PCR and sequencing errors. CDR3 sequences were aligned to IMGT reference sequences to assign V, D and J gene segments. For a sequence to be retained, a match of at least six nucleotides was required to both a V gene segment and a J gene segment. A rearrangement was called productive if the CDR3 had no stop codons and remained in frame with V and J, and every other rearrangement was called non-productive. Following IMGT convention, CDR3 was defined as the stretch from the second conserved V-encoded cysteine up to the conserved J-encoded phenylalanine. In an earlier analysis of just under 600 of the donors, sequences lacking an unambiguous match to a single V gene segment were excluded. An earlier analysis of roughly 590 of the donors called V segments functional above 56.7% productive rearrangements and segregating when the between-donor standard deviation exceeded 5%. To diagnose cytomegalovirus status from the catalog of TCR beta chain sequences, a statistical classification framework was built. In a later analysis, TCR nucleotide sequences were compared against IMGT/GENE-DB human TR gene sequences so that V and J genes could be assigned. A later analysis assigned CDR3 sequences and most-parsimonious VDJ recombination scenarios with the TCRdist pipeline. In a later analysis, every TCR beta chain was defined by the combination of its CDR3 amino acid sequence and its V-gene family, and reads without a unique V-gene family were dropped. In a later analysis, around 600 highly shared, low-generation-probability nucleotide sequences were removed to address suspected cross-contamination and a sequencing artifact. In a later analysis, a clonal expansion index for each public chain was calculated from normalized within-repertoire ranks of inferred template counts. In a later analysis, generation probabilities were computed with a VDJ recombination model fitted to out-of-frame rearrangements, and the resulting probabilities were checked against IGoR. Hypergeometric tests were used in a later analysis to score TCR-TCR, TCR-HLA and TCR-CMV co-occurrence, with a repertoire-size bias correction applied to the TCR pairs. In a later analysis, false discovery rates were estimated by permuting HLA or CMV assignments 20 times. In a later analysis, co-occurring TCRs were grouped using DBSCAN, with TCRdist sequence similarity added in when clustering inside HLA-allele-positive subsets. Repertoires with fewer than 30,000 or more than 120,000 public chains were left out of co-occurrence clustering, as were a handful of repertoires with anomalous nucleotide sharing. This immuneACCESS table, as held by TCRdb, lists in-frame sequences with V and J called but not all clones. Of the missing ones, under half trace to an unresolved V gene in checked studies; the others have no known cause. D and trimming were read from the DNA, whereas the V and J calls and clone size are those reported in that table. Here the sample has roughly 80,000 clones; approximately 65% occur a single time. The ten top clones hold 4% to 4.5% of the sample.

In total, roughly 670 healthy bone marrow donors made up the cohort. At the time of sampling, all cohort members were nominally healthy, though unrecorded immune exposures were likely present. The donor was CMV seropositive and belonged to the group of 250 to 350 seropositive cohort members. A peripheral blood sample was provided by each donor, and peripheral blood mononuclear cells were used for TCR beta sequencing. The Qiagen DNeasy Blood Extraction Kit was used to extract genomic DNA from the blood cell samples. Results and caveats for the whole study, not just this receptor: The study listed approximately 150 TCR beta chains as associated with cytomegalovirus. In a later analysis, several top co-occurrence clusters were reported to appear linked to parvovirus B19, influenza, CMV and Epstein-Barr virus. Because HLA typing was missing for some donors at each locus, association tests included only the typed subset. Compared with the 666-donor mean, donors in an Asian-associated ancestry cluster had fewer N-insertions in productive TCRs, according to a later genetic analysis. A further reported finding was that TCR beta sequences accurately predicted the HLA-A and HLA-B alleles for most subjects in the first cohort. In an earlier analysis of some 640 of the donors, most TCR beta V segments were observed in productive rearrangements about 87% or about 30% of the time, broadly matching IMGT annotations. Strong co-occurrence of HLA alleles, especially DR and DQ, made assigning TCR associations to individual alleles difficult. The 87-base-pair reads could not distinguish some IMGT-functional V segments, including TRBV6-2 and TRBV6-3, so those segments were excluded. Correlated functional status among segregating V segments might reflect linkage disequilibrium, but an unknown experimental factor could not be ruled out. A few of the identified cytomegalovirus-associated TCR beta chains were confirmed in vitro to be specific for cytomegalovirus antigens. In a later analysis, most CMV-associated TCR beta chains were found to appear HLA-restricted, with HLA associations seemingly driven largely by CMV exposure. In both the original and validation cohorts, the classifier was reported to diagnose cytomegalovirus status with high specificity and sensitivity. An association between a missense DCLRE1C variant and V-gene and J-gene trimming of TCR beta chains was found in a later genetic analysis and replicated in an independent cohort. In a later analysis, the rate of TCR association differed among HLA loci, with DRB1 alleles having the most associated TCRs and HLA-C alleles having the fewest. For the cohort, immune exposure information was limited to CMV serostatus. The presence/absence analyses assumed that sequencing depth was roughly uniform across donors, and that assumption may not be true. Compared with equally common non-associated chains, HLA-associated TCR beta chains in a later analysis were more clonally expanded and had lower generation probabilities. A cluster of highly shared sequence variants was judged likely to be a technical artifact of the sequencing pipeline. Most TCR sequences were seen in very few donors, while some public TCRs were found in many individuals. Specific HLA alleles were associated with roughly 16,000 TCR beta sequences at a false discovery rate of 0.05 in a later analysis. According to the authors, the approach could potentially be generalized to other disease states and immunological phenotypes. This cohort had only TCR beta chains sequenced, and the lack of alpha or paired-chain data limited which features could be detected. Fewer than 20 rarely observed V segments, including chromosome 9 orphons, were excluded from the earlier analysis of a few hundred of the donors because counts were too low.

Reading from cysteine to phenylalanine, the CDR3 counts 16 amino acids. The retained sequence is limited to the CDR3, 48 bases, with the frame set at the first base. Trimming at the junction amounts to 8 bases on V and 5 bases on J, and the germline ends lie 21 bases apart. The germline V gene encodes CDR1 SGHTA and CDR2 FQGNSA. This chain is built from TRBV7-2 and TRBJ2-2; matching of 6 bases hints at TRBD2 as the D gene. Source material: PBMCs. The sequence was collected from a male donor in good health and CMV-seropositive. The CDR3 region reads CASRPQSGVRTGELFF. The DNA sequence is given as TGTGCCAGCCGTCCCCAATCGGGAGTTCGGACCGGGGAGCTGTTTTTT.